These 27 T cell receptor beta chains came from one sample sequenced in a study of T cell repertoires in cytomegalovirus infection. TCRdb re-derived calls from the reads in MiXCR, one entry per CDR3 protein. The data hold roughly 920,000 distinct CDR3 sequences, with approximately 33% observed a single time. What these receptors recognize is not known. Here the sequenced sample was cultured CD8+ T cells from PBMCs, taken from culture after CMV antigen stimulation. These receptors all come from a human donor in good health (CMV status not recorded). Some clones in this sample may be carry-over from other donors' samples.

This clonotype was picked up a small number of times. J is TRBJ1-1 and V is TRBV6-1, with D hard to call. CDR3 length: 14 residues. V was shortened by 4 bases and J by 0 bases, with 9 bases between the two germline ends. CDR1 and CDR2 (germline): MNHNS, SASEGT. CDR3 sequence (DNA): TGTGCCAGCAGTGTGGAGGGCCTGAACACTGAAGCTTTCTTT. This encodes CASSVEGLNTEAFF.

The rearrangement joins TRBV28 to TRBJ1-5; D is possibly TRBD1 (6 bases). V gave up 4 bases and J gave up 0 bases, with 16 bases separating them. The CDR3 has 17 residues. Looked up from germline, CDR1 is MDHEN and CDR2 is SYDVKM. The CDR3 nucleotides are TGTGCCAGCAGTTATGGAGGACAGTTTTATAGCAATCAGCCCCAGCATTTT. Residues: CASSYGGQFYSNQPQHF.

CDR3 DNA sequence: TGTGCCAGCAGCCAAGATTTTAGGAGACTAGCGGGGGGAGACACCGGGGAGCTGTTTTTT. It codes for CASSQDFRRLAGGDTGELFF. The rearrangement uses TRBV4-2 and TRBJ2-2; 13 bases agree with TRBD2. The CDR3 consists of 20 residues. From germline, CDR1 is LGHNA and CDR2 YNFKEQ. The trim removed 0 bases at V and 3 bases at J, leaving 10 bases unmatched.

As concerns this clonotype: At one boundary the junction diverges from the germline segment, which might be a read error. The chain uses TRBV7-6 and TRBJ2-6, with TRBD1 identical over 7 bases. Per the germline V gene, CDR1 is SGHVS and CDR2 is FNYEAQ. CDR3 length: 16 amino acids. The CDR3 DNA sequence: TGTACCAGCAGCTCCCGACAGGGTACAGGGGCCAACGTCCTGACTTTC. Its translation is CTSSSRQGTGANVLTF.

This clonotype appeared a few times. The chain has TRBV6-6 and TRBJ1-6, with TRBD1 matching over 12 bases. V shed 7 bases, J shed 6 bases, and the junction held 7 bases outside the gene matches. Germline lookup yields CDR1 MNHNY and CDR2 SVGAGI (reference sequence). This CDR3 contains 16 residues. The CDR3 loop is CASIGDRGQGNSPLHF. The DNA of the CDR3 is TGTGCCAGCATTGGGGACAGGGGGCAGGGTAATTCACCCCTCCACTTT.

The CDR3 spells CASSPWGPLSSYEQYV. In DNA, the CDR3 is TGTGCCAGCAGTCCCTGGGGGCCTTTGAGCTCCTACGAGCAGTACGTC. The chain couples TRBV2 to TRBJ2-7; possibly TRBD1 for D (6 bases). Trimming took 5 bases from V and 0 from J, leaving 17 bases between them. Looked up from germline, CDR1 is SNHLY and CDR2 is FYNNEI. The CDR3 totals 16 residues.

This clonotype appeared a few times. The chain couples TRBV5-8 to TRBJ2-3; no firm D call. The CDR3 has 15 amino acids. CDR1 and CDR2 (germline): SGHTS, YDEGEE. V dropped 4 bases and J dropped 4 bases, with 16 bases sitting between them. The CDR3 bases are TGTGCCAGCAGCCCCGGAAATAATCCCGCAGATACGCAGTATTTT. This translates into CASSPGNNPADTQYF.

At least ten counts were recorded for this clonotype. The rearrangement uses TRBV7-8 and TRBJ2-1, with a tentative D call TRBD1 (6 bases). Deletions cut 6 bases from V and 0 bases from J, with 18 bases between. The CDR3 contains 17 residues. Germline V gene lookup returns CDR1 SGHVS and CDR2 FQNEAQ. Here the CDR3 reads CASRGLWGRSSYNEQFF. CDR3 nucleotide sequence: TGTGCCAGCAGGGGGTTGTGGGGGCGAAGCTCCTACAATGAGCAGTTCTTC.

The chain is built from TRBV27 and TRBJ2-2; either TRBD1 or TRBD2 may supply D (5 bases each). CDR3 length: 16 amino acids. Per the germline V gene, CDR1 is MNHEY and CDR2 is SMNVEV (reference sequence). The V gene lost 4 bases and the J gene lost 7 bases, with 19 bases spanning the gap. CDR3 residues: CASSSQNGWGNGELFF. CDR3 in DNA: TGTGCCAGCAGTTCGCAAAATGGCTGGGGGAACGGGGAGCTGTTTTTT.

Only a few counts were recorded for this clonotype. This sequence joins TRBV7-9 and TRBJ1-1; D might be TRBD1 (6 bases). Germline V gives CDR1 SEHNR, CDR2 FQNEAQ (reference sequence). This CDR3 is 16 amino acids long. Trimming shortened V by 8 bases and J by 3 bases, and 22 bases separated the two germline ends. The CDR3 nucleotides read TGTGCCAGCCGAGGGGGACCCAGGGGCAGGGACACTGAAGCTTTCTTT. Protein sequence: CASRGGPRGRDTEAFF.

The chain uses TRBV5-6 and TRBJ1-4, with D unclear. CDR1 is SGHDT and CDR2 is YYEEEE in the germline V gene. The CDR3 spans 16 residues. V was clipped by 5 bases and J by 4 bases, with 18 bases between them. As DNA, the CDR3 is TGTGCCAGCAGAGAGTCCCAATTTCGCGATAATGAAAAACTGTTTTTT. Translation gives CASRESQFRDNEKLFF.

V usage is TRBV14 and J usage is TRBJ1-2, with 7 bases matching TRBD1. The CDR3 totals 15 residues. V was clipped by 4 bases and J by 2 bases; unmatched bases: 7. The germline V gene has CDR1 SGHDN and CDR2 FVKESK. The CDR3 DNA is TGTGCCAGCAGCCCAGAGGACAGGCTGAACTATGGCTACACCTTC. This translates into CASSPEDRLNYGYTF.

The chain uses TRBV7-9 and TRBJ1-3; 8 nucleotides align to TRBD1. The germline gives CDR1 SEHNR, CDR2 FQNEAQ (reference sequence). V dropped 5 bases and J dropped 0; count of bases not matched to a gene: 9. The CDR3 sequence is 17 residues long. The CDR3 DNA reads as TGTGCCAGCAGCCCGGGACAGGTGCCTTTCTCTGGAAACACCATATATTTT. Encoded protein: CASSPGQVPFSGNTIYF.

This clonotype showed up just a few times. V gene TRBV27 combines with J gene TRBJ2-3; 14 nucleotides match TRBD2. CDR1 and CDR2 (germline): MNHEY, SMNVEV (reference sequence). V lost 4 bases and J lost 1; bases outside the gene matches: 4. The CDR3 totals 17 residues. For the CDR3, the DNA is TGTGCCAGCAGTTCCCCGGGACTAGCGGGGGGCACAGATACGCAGTATTTT. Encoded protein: CASSSPGLAGGTDTQYF.

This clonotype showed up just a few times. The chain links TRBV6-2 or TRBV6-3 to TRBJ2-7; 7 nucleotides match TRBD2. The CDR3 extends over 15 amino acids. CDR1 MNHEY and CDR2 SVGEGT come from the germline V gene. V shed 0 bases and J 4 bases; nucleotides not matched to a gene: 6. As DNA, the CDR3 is TGTGCCAGCAGTTACTCGAGGTCTAGCGGATACGAGCAGTACTTC. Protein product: CASSYSRSSGYEQYF.

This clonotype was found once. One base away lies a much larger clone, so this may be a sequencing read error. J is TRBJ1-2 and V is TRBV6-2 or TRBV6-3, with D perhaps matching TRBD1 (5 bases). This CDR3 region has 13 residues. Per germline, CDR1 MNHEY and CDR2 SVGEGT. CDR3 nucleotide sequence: TGTGTCAGCAGTTCCGTGGGACGGTACGGCTACACCTTC. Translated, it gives CVSSSVGRYGYTF.

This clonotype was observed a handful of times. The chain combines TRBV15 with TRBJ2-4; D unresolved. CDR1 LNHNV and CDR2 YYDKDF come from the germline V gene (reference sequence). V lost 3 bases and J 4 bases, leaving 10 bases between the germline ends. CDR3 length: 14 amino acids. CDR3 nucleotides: TGTGCCACCAGCAGCCCCCTAAGGAAAAACATTCAGTACTTC. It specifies CATSSPLRKNIQYF. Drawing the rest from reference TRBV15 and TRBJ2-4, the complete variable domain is DAMVIQNPRYQVTQFGKPVTLSCSQTLNHNVMYWYQQKSSQAPKLLFHYYDKDFNNEADTPDNFQSRRPNTSFCFLDIRSPGLGDTAMYLCATSSPLRKNIQYFGAGTRLSVL.

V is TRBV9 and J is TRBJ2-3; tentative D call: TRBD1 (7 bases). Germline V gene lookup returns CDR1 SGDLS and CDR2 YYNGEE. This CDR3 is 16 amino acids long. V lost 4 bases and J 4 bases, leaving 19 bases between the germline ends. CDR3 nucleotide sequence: TGTGCCAGCAGCACGCGGGACAGCCTAGAGGCAGATACGCAGTATTTT. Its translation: CASSTRDSLEADTQYF.

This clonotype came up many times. Here the CDR3 DNA reads TGCGCCAGCAGCCGCACGATCCCCCGCGGGACCTACAATGAGCAGTTCTTC. As protein: CASSRTIPRGTYNEQFF. This chain joins TRBV4-3 and TRBJ2-1; D possibly corresponds to TRBD2 (6 bases). Trimming took off 4 bases at V and 2 bases at J, with 18 bases between the two ends. Germline CDR1 and CDR2: LGHNA and YSLEER. The CDR3 has 17 amino acids.

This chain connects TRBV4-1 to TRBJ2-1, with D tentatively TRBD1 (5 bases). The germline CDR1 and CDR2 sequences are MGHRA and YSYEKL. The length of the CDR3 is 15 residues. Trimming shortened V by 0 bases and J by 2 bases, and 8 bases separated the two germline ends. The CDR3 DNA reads TGCGCCAGCAGCCAAGAGGGGCCCCCCTACAATGAGCAGTTCTTC. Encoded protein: CASSQEGPPYNEQFF.

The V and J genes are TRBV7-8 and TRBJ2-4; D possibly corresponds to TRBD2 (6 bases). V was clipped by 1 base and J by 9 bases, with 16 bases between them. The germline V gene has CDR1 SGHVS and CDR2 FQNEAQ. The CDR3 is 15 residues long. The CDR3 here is CASSLVGGDNGIQYF. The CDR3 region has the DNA TGTGCCAGCAGCTTAGTGGGGGGAGATAACGGCATTCAGTACTTC.

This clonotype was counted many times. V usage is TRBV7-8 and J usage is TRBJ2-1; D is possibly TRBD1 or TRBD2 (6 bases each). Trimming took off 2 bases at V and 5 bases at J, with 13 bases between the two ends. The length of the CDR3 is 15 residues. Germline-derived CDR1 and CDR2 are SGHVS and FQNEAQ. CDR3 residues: CASSLPPGAHNEQFF. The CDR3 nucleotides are TGTGCCAGCAGCTTACCTCCGGGGGCCCACAATGAGCAGTTCTTC.

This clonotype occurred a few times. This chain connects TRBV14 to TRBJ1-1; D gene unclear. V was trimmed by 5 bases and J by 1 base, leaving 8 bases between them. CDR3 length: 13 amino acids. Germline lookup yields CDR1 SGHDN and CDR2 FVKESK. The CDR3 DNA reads TGTGCCAGCAGCTGGGCCACGAACACTGAAGCTTTCTTT. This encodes CASSWATNTEAFF.

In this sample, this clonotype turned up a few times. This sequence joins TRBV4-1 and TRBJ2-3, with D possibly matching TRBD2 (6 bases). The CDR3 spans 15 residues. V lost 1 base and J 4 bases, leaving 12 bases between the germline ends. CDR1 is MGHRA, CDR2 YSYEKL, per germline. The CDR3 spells CASSQVSGLADTQYF. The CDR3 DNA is TGCGCCAGCAGCCAAGTTAGCGGCCTAGCAGATACGCAGTATTTT.

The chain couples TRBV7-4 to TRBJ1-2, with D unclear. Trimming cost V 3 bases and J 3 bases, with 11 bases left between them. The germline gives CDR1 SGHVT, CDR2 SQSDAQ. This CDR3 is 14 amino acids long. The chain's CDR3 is CASSFGREYYGYTF. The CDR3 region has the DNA TGTGCCAGCAGCTTTGGACGGGAGTACTATGGCTACACCTTC.

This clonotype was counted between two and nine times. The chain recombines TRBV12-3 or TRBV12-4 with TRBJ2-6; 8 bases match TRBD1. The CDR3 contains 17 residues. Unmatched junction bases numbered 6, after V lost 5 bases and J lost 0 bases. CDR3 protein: CASSDRGGSSGANVLTF. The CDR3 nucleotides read TGTGCCAGCAGTGACAGGGGTGGGAGCTCTGGGGCCAACGTCCTGACTTTC.

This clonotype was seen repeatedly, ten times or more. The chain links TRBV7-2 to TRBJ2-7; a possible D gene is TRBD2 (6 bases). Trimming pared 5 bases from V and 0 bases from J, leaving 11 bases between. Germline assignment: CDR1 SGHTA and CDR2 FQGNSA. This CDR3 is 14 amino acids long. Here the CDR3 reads CASSTYGSSYEQYF. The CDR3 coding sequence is TGTGCCAGCAGCACCTACGGGAGCTCCTACGAGCAGTACTTC.